Reported below is one TCR beta chain. These data are taken from a study of blood T cell repertoires in COVID-19. Study at large: Acute and convalescent COVID-19 samples came from the United States, Italy and Spain. T cells, B-cell-depleted T cells, or PBMCs provided the cDNA or gDNA that served as material.

Produced via immunoSEQ multiplex PCR; TCRdb's table is partial and in-frame only. The profile covers over 100,000 clones, with approximately 89% appearing a single time and around 4.6% taken by the ten largest. V lost 3 bases, J lost 0 bases, and 21 bases lay in between. The CDR3 extends over 19 amino acids. CDR1 is MRHNA and CDR2 is SNTAGT in the germline V gene. The chain carries TRBV6-4 and TRBJ1-5; D is perhaps TRBD1 (6 bases). Source material: peripheral blood. The TCR sequence derives from a man aged 35 to 55 with acute or convalescent COVID-19. CDR3 sequence (DNA): TGTGCCAGCAGTGAGTGGGAGGGACGGGGGCGGAATAGCAATCAGCCCCAGCATTTT. Translation: CASSEWEGRGRNSNQPQHF.